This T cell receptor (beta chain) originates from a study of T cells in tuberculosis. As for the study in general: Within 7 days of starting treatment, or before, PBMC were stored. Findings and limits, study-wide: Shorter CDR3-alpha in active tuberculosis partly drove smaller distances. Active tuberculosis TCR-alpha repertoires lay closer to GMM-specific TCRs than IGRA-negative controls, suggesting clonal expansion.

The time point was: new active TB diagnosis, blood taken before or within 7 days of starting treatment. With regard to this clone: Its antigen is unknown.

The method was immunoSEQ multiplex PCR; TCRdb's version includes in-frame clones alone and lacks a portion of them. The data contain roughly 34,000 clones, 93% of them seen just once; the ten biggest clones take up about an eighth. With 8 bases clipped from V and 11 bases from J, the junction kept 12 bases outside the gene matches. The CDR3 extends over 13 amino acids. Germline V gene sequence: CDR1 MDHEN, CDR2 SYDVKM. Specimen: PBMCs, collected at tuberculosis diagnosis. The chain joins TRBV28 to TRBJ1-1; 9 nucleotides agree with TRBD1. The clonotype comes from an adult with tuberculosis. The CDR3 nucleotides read TGTGCCAGCGGGTCCGGGACAGGGATTGACGCTTTCTTT. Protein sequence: CASGSGTGIDAFF.